The 28 T cell receptor beta chains below come from one sample, sequenced in a study of post-analysis software for immune sequencing data. General study points: Patients used about 5 TRBV segments, including TRBV5-6, TRBV5-1 and TRBV20-1, more often than controls.

Their antigens are not known. Researchers reported that TCR beta cDNA libraries carried unique molecular identifiers. TCRdb called the PCR reads again in MiXCR, with one record for every CDR3 protein. The table shows hundreds of thousands of distinct CDR3 sequences, with 35% to 45% occurring only once. Sequencing was carried out using blood. All receptors come from a girl aged 5 to 17 with multiple sclerosis.

Remarks on this clonotype: This may arise from a read error, as a much more abundant clone is one base away. V usage is TRBV11-1 and J usage is TRBJ1-1; D ambiguous. Germline CDR1 SGHAT, CDR2 FQDESV (reference sequence). The CDR3 runs to 13 residues. CDR3 sequence: CAGSSTGSTEAFF. The CDR3 DNA sequence: TGTGCCGGCAGCTCAACGGGGAGCACTGAAGCTTTCTTT.

In regard to this clonotype: A much larger clone differs from this one at a single base, so this may be a read error. The J gene is TRBJ1-2, the V gene TRBV28, with D hard to call. Germline-derived CDR1 and CDR2 are MDHEN and SYDVKM. This CDR3 spans 16 amino acids. V shed 4 bases and J shed 4 bases, with 19 bases lying between them. Here the CDR3 reads CASSSPQSDGVYGYTF. CDR3 coding DNA: TGTGCCAGCAGTTCCCCTCAATCGGACGGGGTCTATGGCTACACCTTC.

V and J are TRBV6-1 and TRBJ2-3; TRBD1 might be the D (5 bases). CDR3 length: 14 amino acids. V lost 10 bases, J lost 2 bases, and 16 bases lay in between. In germline, CDR1 is MNHNS, CDR2 SASEGT. The CDR3 reads CANGVGQATDTQYF. The CDR3 nucleotides read TGTGCCAACGGTGTGGGGCAGGCCACAGATACGCAGTATTTT.

This clonotype was seen many times. The V call is TRBV4-1, the J call TRBJ1-1, with no clear D. From germline, CDR1 is MGHRA and CDR2 YSYEKL. With 5 bases removed from V and 6 bases from J, the gap between germline ends came to 13 bases. CDR3 length equals 13 residues. CDR3 nucleotide sequence: TGCGCCAGCAGCAAACAAAATGGGCCTGAAGCTTTCTTT. It encodes CASSKQNGPEAFF.

This clonotype was recorded many times. This chain links TRBV7-6 with TRBJ2-7, with D maybe TRBD1 (6 bases). The V gene's germline CDR1 is SGHVS and CDR2 FNYEAQ. The CDR3 is made up of 16 amino acids. Between the trimmed V and J ends, which lost 5 bases and 2 bases, there was a span of 19 bases. CDR3 in DNA: TGTGCCAGCAGCCGCTCCCCGGGACCAGGGGCCTACGAGCAGTACTTC. This gives the protein CASSRSPGPGAYEQYF. The full variable domain, completed using reference TRBV7-6 and TRBJ2-7, is GAGVSQSPRYKVTKRGQDVALRCDPISGHVSLYWYRQALGQGPEFLTYFNYEAQQDKSGLPNDRFSAERPEGSISTLTIQRTEQRDSAMYRCASSRSPGPGAYEQYFGPGTRLTVT.

V is TRBV19 and J is TRBJ1-5, with D hard to call. Looked up from germline, CDR1 is LNHDA and CDR2 is SQIVND (reference sequence). The V and J ends lost 3 bases and 11 bases respectively, with 11 bases between them. This CDR3 is 12 amino acids long. The DNA for the CDR3 is TGTGCCAGTAGTATTGACGGCGGGTCCCAGCATTTT. Translated, it gives CASSIDGGSQHF.

For this clonotype: It may be a read error: a sequence one base away is much more abundant. This chain links TRBV3-1 with TRBJ2-7, with a weak D call TRBD2 (5 bases). Looked up from germline, CDR1 is LGHDT and CDR2 is YNNKEL (reference sequence). The germline V and J ends were trimmed by 8 bases and 7 bases, with 18 bases remaining between them. The CDR3 covers 13 residues. CDR3 coding DNA: TGTGCCAGCCTTTCTCCTTTAGCGTCTGAGCAGTACTTC. Translation gives CASLSPLASEQYF.

This clonotype was seen at least ten times. This chain joins TRBV5-1 and TRBJ2-3, with 10 positions matching TRBD2. The trim removed 4 bases at V and 0 bases at J, leaving 11 bases unmatched. The CDR3 totals 18 residues. Germline V gives CDR1 SGHRS, CDR2 YFSETQ. CDR3 bases: TGCGCCAGCAGCCGGGGTAGCGGGAGGACCCCTAGCACAGATACGCAGTATTTT. This sequence encodes CASSRGSGRTPSTDTQYF. Full variable domain (rest looked up from reference TRBV5-1 and TRBJ2-3): KAGVTQTPRYLIKTRGQQVTLSCSPISGHRSVSWYQQTPGQGLQFLFEYFSETQRNKGNFPGRFSGRQFSNSRSEMNVSTLELGDSALYLCASSRGSGRTPSTDTQYFGPGTRLTVL.

This clonotype was recorded at least ten times. The chain couples TRBV20-1 to TRBJ1-1, with a possible D match to TRBD1 (6 bases). This CDR3 has 13 amino acids. Germline assignment: CDR1 DFQATT and CDR2 SNEGSKA (reference sequence). V lost 5 bases and J 0 bases, leaving 10 bases between the germline ends. CDR3 DNA: TGCAGTGCTCCGGACAGCTTGAACACTGAAGCTTTCTTT. Its protein is CSAPDSLNTEAFF.

The genes are TRBV6-2 or TRBV6-3 and TRBJ1-1; D remains ambiguous. V lost 2 bases to trimming and J lost 7 bases, with 11 bases between them. This CDR3 region has 13 residues. Germline assignment: CDR1 MNHEY and CDR2 SVGEGT. The CDR3 nucleotides are TGTGCCAGCAGTTACATCGGGCAGTATGAAGCTTTCTTT. Translation gives CASSYIGQYEAFF.

This clonotype has just a few counts. This sequence joins TRBV7-9 and TRBJ1-1; 9 nucleotides line up with TRBD1. Looked up from germline, CDR1 is SEHNR and CDR2 is FQNEAQ (reference sequence). The V and J ends lost 1 base and 4 bases, in that order; junction bases with no gene match: 4. This CDR3 has 15 residues. The CDR3 region has the DNA TGTGCCAGCAGCTTAGGAATGGACAGGGGCACTGAAGCTTTCTTT. Its translation is CASSLGMDRGTEAFF.

This chain uses TRBV6-6 with TRBJ2-1; 9 positions agree with TRBD2. The CDR3 is made up of 12 amino acids. Germline V gene lookup returns CDR1 MNHNY and CDR2 SVGAGI (reference sequence). Losses at the gene ends were 6 bases for V and 8 bases for J; bases not matched to a gene: 2. CDR3 nucleotide sequence: TGTGCCAGCAGGACTAGCGGTGATGAGCAGTTCTTC. This codes for CASRTSGDEQFF.

Concerning this clonotype itself: It may be a read error: a sequence one base away is much more abundant. This sequence joins TRBV25-1 and TRBJ2-3; D could derive from TRBD1 or TRBD2 (6 bases each). V dropped 7 bases and J dropped 6 bases, with 14 bases sitting between them. The germline V gene has CDR1 MGHDK and CDR2 SYGVNS. CDR3 length: 13 amino acids. CDR3 amino acids: CASIEGGRDTQYF. In DNA, the CDR3 is TGTGCCAGCATCGAGGGGGGAAGGGATACGCAGTATTTT.

In its sample, this clonotype was seen a few times. A much larger clone sits a single nucleotide away, making a read error possible. The J gene is TRBJ2-2, the V gene TRBV25-1; 8 bases map to TRBD1. Germline V gives CDR1 MGHDK, CDR2 SYGVNS. CDR3 length: 16 residues. This CDR3 is CASSEPDREVTGERFF. The CDR3 nucleotides are TGTGCCAGCAGTGAACCGGACAGGGAAGTAACCGGGGAGCGGTTTTTT.

The J gene is TRBJ2-1, the V gene TRBV5-5; 11 bases align to TRBD2. Germline assignment: CDR1 SGHKS and CDR2 YYEKEE (reference sequence). This CDR3 has 18 residues. With 0 bases clipped from V and 8 bases from J, the junction kept 13 bases outside the gene matches. CDR3 DNA: TGTGCCAGCAGCTTGGCCGGGGGGTTCGGGACTAGCGGCTATGAGCAGTTCTTC. Its protein is CASSLAGGFGTSGYEQFF.

The rearrangement uses TRBV12-3 or TRBV12-4 and TRBJ2-2, with 9 positions matching TRBD2. V gave up 1 base and J gave up 6 bases; unmatched junction bases: 3. The CDR3 sequence is 15 residues long. The CDR3 loop reads CASSLGGRAPGELFF. The CDR3 DNA reads as TGTGCCAGCAGTTTAGGCGGGAGGGCCCCCGGGGAGCTGTTTTTT.

This chain links TRBV2 with TRBJ2-3; D not certain. The CDR3 is made up of 12 amino acids. Trimming removed 4 bases at V and 7 bases at J, with 9 bases between. Looked up from germline, CDR1 is SNHLY and CDR2 is FYNNEI. Written as DNA, the CDR3 is TGTGCCAGCAGTGCCCTGGTGAATACGCAGTATTTT. This translates into CASSALVNTQYF.

This clonotype was detected only a few times. The rearrangement uses TRBV15 and TRBJ2-5; 10 bases map to TRBD1. The J call may be in error: the DNA end matches TRBJ2-7 better. Germline V gene sequence: CDR1 LNHNV, CDR2 YYDKDF (reference sequence). CDR3 length equals 14 residues. The CDR3 region has the DNA TGTGCCACCAGCAGAGATGGGACAGGGGACGAGCAGTACTTC. It codes for CATSRDGTGDEQYF.

This clonotype was detected a few times. A single base separates this from a much larger clone, so it may be a read error. CDR3 protein: CSARELSGSRDTQYF. The CDR3 DNA reads TGCAGTGCTAGAGAGCTGAGCGGGAGTAGGGATACGCAGTATTTT. The chain is built from TRBV20-1 and TRBJ2-3; 8 bases match TRBD2. This CDR3 has 15 residues. Germline values: CDR1 DFQATT, CDR2 SNEGSKA (reference sequence). V shed 0 bases, J shed 6 bases, and the junction held 8 bases outside the gene matches.

This clonotype was counted ten times or more. The rearrangement joins TRBV4-1 to TRBJ1-1; D not resolved. The CDR3 has 16 residues. Per the germline V gene, CDR1 is MGHRA and CDR2 is YSYEKL. V was pared by 2 bases and J by 0 bases, with 13 bases between. The CDR3: CASSQWVGLMNTEAFF. DNA of the CDR3: TGCGCCAGCAGCCAATGGGTTGGTCTAATGAACACTGAAGCTTTCTTT.

This clonotype was seen ten or more times. CDR3 DNA sequence: TGTGCCGGCTGTGGGATACCCTATAATTCACCCCTCCACTTT. It yields the protein CAGCGIPYNSPLHF. The chain uses TRBV6-1 and TRBJ1-6; D remains ambiguous. V gave up 11 bases and J gave up 2 bases, with 13 bases separating them. This CDR3 region has 14 residues. CDR1 is MNHNS and CDR2 is SASEGT in the germline V gene.

Points on this clonotype: At one end, the junction sequence differs from germline, possibly due to a read error. The chain recombines TRBV12-5 with TRBJ1-1; no reliable D call. Germline CDR1 reads LGHNT; CDR2 reads FRNRAP. The length of the CDR3 is 14 residues. CDR3 sequence reads: CAGGLSSLTDEAFF. The CDR3 DNA sequence: TGTGCTGGTGGTTTGTCCAGTCTGACGGATGAAGCTTTCTTT.

With respect to this clonotype: Just one base apart from a much larger clone, this may be a read error. The rearrangement joins TRBV24-1 to TRBJ2-1, with 10 nucleotides matching TRBD2. Germline CDR1 KGHDR, CDR2 SFDVKD. Trimming cost V 4 bases and J 8 bases; bases outside gene matches: 7. The CDR3 runs to 15 residues. CDR3 loop: CATSDRELAGYEQFF. The CDR3 DNA reads as TGTGCCACCAGTGACCGGGAACTAGCGGGATATGAGCAGTTCTTC.

This clonotype was counted once. The chain couples TRBV5-6 to TRBJ2-7; possible D gene TRBD2, 6 bases. The V end lost 0 bases, the J end lost 6 bases, and 10 bases lay between the germline ends. The CDR3 is made up of 13 amino acids. Germline V gene data show CDR1 as SGHDT and CDR2 as YYEEEE. The CDR3 here is CASSLGGVGEQYF. The CDR3 coding sequence is TGTGCCAGCAGCTTGGGGGGGGTTGGCGAGCAGTACTTC.

In its sample, this clonotype was seen many times. The rearrangement links TRBV20-1 to TRBJ1-2; no clear D. In germline, CDR1 is DFQATT, CDR2 SNEGSKA (reference sequence). The CDR3 contains 15 residues. Trimming stripped 0 bases from V and 0 bases from J, with 11 bases between. The CDR3 bases are TGCAGTGCTAGAGATCAGGCCAGTACTAACTATGGCTACACCTTC. It is translated as CSARDQASTNYGYTF.

The V and J genes are TRBV5-1 and TRBJ2-7; D is possibly TRBD2 (6 bases). The germline gives CDR1 SGHRS, CDR2 YFSETQ. CDR3 size: 15 residues. V lost 0 bases, J lost 4 bases, and 14 bases lay in between. In DNA, the CDR3 is TGCGCCAGCAGCTTGGTCGGGTGGGAGGCTTACGAGCAGTACTTC. Its protein is CASSLVGWEAYEQYF.

Many counts were recorded for this clonotype. The rearrangement uses TRBV28 and TRBJ2-5; D may match TRBD1 or TRBD2 (6 bases each). Trimming removed 8 bases from V and 5 bases from J, with 18 bases in between. CDR3 length: 14 residues. Germline-derived CDR1 and CDR2 are MDHEN and SYDVKM. The CDR3 nucleotides are TGTGCCAGCGGCCGTGGGGGGCTCCGGGAGACCCAGTACTTC. Protein product: CASGRGGLRETQYF.

J is TRBJ2-2 and V is TRBV5-1; D gene unclear. Trimming removed 4 bases at V and 4 bases at J, with 8 bases between. In germline, CDR1 is SGHRS, CDR2 YFSETQ. This CDR3 is 13 amino acids long. CDR3 sequence reads: CASSPFGTGELFF. Here the CDR3 DNA reads TGCGCCAGCAGCCCCTTTGGCACCGGGGAGCTGTTTTTT.